These 9 T cell receptor beta chains came from one sample sequenced in a study of cytomegalovirus exposure and HLA in healthy donors. The PCR contained 60 Vbeta and 13 Jbeta primers. Data came from immunoSEQ multiplex PCR; TCRdb stores just in-frame clones and leaves some out. The sample records about 100,000 clones, 70% to 80% being singletons. What was sequenced was PBMCs. These receptors all come from a woman aged 55-69 years in good health and CMV-seropositive.

The rearrangement joins TRBV30 to TRBJ2-7; D may be TRBD2 (5 bases). The V end was cut by 3 bases, the J end by 1 base, with 10 bases between. Germline lookup yields CDR1 GTSNPN and CDR2 SVGIG (reference sequence). The CDR3 sequence is 13 residues long. In DNA, the CDR3 is TGTGCCTGGAGGGACCGGGGTTCCTACGAGCAGTACTTC. Translation: CAWRDRGSYEQYF.

The chain employs TRBV6-6 and TRBJ1-5, with unresolved D. This CDR3 has 13 amino acids. Per germline, CDR1 MNHNY and CDR2 SVGAGI (reference sequence). Trimming shortened V by 11 bases and J by 6 bases, and 17 bases separated the two germline ends. The CDR3 coding sequence is TGTGCCGCACAGCTACGGGAGATTCAGCCCCAGCATTTT. Translating gives CAAQLREIQPQHF.

The chain has TRBV7-3 and TRBJ2-1; tentative D call: TRBD2 (5 bases). Trimming pared 8 bases from V and 6 bases from J, leaving 14 bases between. The germline CDR1 and CDR2 sequences are SGHTA and FQGTGA. This CDR3 contains 13 residues. CDR3 in DNA: TGTGCCAGCGGCCCTAGGAGGACCAATGAGCAGTTCTTC. Amino acids: CASGPRRTNEQFF.

The chain combines TRBV2 with TRBJ2-1, with 13 positions matching TRBD2. Germline CDR1 reads SNHLY; CDR2 reads FYNNEI. Trimming removed 6 bases from V and 7 bases from J; junction bases left unmatched: 6. This CDR3 comprises 15 residues. The CDR3 loop reads CASRGLAGVYNEQFF. The CDR3 coding sequence is TGTGCCAGCAGAGGACTAGCGGGAGTGTATAATGAGCAGTTCTTC.

V usage is TRBV5-4 and J usage is TRBJ2-1; 9 positions match TRBD2. The length of the CDR3 is 15 residues. Germline V gives CDR1 SGHNT, CDR2 YYREEE (reference sequence). V was pared by 1 base and J by 8 bases, with 7 bases of the junction left unmatched. For the CDR3, the DNA is TGTGCCAGCAGCTTGAGTGGCGGGAGGGCCCATGAGCAGTTCTTC. Its protein product is CASSLSGGRAHEQFF.

In its sample, this clone was seen a few times. V gene TRBV5-1 combines with J gene TRBJ2-7; no clear D. Deletions cut 4 bases from V and 0 bases from J, with 11 bases between. The CDR3 consists of 14 residues. Germline values: CDR1 SGHRS, CDR2 YFSETQ. CDR3: CASSPRRSSYEQYF. The CDR3, as DNA: TGCGCCAGCAGCCCGCGTAGGAGCTCCTACGAGCAGTACTTC.

The genes are TRBV25-1 and TRBJ2-7, with 8 bases aligning to TRBD1. CDR1 and CDR2 from the germline V gene are MGHDK and SYGVNS. The CDR3 sequence is 13 residues long. The trim removed 3 bases at V and 5 bases at J, leaving 3 bases unmatched. CDR3 loop: CASSDGQGDEQYF. CDR3 DNA: TGTGCCAGCAGTGATGGACAGGGTGACGAGCAGTACTTC.

There are a few counts of this clone. The chain links TRBV5-1 to TRBJ2-3; 11 nucleotides line up with TRBD2. V gave up 4 bases and J gave up 6 bases; unmatched junction bases: 7. The CDR3 spans 15 residues. CDR1 SGHRS and CDR2 YFSETQ come from the germline V gene. CDR3 protein: CASSILAGGSDTQYF. The DNA for the CDR3 is TGCGCCAGCAGCATCCTAGCGGGAGGAAGTGATACGCAGTATTTT.

V usage is TRBV28 and J usage is TRBJ2-5, with a possible D match to TRBD2 (5 bases). The V gene's germline CDR1 is MDHEN and CDR2 SYDVKM. V was shortened by 5 bases and J by 5 bases, with 18 bases between the two germline ends. The CDR3 length is 15 residues. In DNA, the CDR3 is TGTGCCAGCAGTGGTGGTTTTCGGGAACAGGAGACCCAGTACTTC. This codes for CASSGGFREQETQYF.